The clone carrying this T cell receptor beta chain was seen a handful of times. Its antigen remains unknown. The entry originates in a study of T-cell memory formation after mild COVID-19. The authors produced TCR alpha and TCR beta cDNA libraries with sample barcodes and UMIs by 5'RACE using constant-segment primers. In TCRdb, the 5' RACE reads were re-called with MiXCR into one record per CDR3 protein. The table includes about 100,000 distinct CDR3 sequences, around 10% detected once. The germline V gene encodes CDR1 DFQATT and CDR2 SNEGSKA (reference sequence). CDR3 size: 15 residues. V gave up 3 bases and J gave up 6 bases, with 15 bases separating them. Overall study findings and caveats: Researchers report contracting CD4+ clones mostly in CM and EM, with CD8+ clones in EMRA. Day 15 to 85 contracting clones showed balanced CD4/CD8; later expanders leaned CD4+.

Source material: PBMCs or a T cell subset sorted from them (not recorded which). The rearrangement links TRBV20-1 to TRBJ1-6; D gene ambiguous. This TCR was recovered from a man between 18 and 29 years old who had mild COVID-19 (a few samples of this study predate the infection). Cell type and time point are not known. In DNA form, the CDR3 reads TGCAGTGCTAGCAGTTGGCCCTCCAGTAATTCACCCCTCCACTTT. Residues: CSASSWPSSNSPLHF.